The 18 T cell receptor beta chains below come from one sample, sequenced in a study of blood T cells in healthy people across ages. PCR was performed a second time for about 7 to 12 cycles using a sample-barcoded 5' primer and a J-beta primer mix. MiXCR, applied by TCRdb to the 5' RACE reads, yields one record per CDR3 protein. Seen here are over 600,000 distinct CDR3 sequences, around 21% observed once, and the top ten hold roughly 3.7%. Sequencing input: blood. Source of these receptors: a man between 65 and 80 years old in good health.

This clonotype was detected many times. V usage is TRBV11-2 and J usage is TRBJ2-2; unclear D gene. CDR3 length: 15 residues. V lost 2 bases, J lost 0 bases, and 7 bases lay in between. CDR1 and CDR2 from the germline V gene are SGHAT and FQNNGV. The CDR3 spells CASSLWQANTGELFF. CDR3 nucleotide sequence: TGTGCCAGCAGCTTATGGCAGGCGAACACCGGGGAGCTGTTTTTT.

The CDR3 reads CASRRVAGAYNEQFF. CDR3 DNA: TGTGCCAGCAGACGAGTAGCGGGAGCCTACAATGAGCAGTTCTTC. This chain connects TRBV6-5 to TRBJ2-1; 9 bases line up with TRBD2. Per germline, CDR1 MNHEY and CDR2 SVGAGI. After removal of 6 bases from V and 2 bases from J, the junction contained 5 bases not matched to a gene. This CDR3 has 15 residues.

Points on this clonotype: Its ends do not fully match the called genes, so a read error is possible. The chain's CDR3 is CSARLPGGSSEQYF. CDR3 in DNA: TGCAGTGCTCGCCTGCCAGGGGGTTCCTCCGAGCAGTACTTC. The chain uses TRBV20-1 and TRBJ2-7, with 7 bases that match TRBD1. The CDR3 loop spans 14 amino acids. Per the germline V gene, CDR1 is DFQATT and CDR2 is SNEGSKA (reference sequence).

Here the CDR3 reads CASSLEAGAINEKLFF. The CDR3 DNA follows: TGCGCCAGCAGCTTGGAGGCAGGGGCTATTAATGAAAAACTGTTTTTT. The chain couples TRBV5-1 to TRBJ1-4, with D possibly being TRBD1 (6 bases). In germline, CDR1 is SGHRS, CDR2 YFSETQ. V dropped 0 bases and J dropped 4 bases, with 13 bases sitting between them. The CDR3 runs to 16 residues.

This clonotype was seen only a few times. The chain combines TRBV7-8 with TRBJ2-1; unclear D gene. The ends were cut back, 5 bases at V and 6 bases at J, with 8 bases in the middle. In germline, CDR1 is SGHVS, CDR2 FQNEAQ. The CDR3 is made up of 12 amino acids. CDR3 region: CASSAYSNEQFF. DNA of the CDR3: TGTGCCAGCAGCGCCTATAGCAATGAGCAGTTCTTC.

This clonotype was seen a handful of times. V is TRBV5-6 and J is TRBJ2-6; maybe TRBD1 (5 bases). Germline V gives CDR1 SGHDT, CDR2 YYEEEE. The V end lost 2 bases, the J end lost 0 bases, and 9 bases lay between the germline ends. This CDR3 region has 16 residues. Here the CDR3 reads CASSFLGVSGANVLTF. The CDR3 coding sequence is TGTGCCAGCAGCTTCCTAGGGGTCTCTGGGGCCAACGTCCTGACTTTC. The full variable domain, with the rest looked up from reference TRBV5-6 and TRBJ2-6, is DAGVTQSPTHLIKTRGQQVTLRCSPKSGHDTVSWYQQALGQGPQFIFQYYEEEERQRGNFPDRFSGHQFPNYSSELNVNALLLGDSALYLCASSFLGVSGANVLTFGAGSRLTVL.

CDR3 DNA: TGTGCCAGCAGCCAAGAAACGGCACATAACTATGGCTACACCTTC. This translates into CASSQETAHNYGYTF. V gene TRBV4-2 combines with J gene TRBJ1-2; D remains ambiguous. This CDR3 is built from 15 residues. Germline V CDR1 and CDR2: LGHNA, YNFKEQ. Trimming pared 0 bases from V and 1 base from J, leaving 9 bases between.

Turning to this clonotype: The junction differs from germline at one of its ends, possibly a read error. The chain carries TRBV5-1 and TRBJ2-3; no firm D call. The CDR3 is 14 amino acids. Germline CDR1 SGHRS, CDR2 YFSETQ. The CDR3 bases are TGCGCCGGCAGATACACGGTTAGCACAGATACGCAGTATTTT. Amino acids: CAGRYTVSTDTQYF.

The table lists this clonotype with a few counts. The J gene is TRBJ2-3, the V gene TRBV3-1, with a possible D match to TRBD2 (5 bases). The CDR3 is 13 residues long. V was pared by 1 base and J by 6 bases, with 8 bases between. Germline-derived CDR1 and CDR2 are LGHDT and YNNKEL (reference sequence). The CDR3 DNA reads TGTGCCAGCAGCCAAGGAGGGTACGATACGCAGTATTTT. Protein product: CASSQGGYDTQYF.

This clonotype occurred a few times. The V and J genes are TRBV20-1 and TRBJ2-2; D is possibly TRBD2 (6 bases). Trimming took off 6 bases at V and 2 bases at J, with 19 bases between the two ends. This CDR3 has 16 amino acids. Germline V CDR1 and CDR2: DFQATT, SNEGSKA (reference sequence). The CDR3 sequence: CSAPTAERVNTGELFF. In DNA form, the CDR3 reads TGCAGTGCGCCTACAGCTGAGCGGGTCAACACCGGGGAGCTGTTTTTT.

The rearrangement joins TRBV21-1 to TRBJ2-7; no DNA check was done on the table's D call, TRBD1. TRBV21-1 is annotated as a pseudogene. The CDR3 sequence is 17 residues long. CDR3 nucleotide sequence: TGTGCCAGCAGCAAAAAAGGGGGCTGGAGGGTACCGTACGAGCAGTACTTC. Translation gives CASSKKGGWRVPYEQYF.

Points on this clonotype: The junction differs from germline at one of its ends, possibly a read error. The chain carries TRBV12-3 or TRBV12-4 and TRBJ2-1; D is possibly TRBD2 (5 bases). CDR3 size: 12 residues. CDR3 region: CASSLLGGGKSF. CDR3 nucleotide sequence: TGTGCCAGCAGTTTGCTAGGCGGAGGAAAGTCCTTC.

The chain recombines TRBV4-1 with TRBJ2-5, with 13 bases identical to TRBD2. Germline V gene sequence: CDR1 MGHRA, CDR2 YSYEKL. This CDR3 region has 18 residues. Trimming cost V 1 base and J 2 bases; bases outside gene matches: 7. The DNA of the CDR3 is TGCGCCAGCAGCCAAGGACTAGCGGGAGGATACTTACAAGAGACCCAGTACTTC. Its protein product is CASSQGLAGGYLQETQYF.

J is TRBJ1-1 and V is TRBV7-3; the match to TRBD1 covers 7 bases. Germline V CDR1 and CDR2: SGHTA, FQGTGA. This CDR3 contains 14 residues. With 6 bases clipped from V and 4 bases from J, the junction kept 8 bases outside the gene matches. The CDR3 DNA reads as TGTGCCAGCAGTAAGGTAGGGGGCATCACTGAAGCTTTCTTT. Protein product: CASSKVGGITEAFF.

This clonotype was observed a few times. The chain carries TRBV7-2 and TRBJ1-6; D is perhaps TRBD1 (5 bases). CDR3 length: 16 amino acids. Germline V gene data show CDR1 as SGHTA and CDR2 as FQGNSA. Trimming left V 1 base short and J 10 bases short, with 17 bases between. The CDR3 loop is CASSLDRPGSWSPLHF. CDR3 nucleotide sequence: TGTGCCAGCAGCTTAGATCGTCCAGGGTCCTGGTCACCCCTCCACTTT.

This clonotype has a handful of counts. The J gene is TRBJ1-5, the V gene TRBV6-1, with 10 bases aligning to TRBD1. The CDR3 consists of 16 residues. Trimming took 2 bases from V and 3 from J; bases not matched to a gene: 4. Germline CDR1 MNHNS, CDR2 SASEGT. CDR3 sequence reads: CASSEMGQGINQPQHF. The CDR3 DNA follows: TGTGCCAGCAGTGAAATGGGACAGGGGATCAATCAGCCCCAGCATTTT.

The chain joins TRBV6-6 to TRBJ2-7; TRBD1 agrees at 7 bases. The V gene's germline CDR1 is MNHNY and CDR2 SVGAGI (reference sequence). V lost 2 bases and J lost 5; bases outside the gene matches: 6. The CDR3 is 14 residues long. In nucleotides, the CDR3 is TGTGCCAGCAGTTACCCAGGGGGTGACAACGAGCAGTACTTC. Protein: CASSYPGGDNEQYF.

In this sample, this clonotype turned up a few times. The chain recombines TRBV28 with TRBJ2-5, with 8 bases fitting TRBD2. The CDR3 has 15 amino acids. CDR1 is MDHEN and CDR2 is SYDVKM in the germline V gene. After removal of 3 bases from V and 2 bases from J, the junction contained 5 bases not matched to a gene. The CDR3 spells CASSLSGREQETQYF. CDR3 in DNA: TGTGCCAGCAGTTTGAGCGGGAGAGAACAAGAGACCCAGTACTTC.